These 14 T cell receptor beta chains were all obtained from the same sample, sequenced in a study of T cell changes during pregnancy in multiple sclerosis. Method: immunoSEQ multiplex PCR; TCRdb's copy keeps in-frame clones and lacks some. The sample has some 20,000 clones, about 88% seen once. Sequences were derived from CD4+ T cells from peripheral blood mononuclear cells, sampled in the first trimester of pregnancy. These TCRs come from a female donor in good health, enrolled as a control in a pregnancy study.

The V gene is TRBV29-1, the J gene TRBJ2-3; 7 bases fit TRBD1. Trimming removed 6 bases from V and 0 bases from J; junction bases left unmatched: 9. The CDR3 length is 15 residues. Looked up from germline, CDR1 is SQVTM and CDR2 is ANQGSEA. DNA for the CDR3: TGCAGCGTACTACCCGGGACAGCTAGCACAGATACGCAGTATTTT. This encodes CSVLPGTASTDTQYF.

The rearrangement joins TRBV7-7 to TRBJ2-1; TRBD2 aligns across 7 bases. Trimming took 3 bases from V and 7 from J; bases not matched to a gene: 6. Germline values: CDR1 SSHAT, CDR2 FNYEAQ (reference sequence). The CDR3 totals 14 residues. The CDR3 loop is CASSFGLAANEQFF. The CDR3 DNA follows: TGTGCCAGCAGCTTTGGGCTAGCGGCGAATGAGCAGTTCTTC.

The J gene is TRBJ2-3, the V gene TRBV5-4; 15 bases are shared with TRBD2. This CDR3 is built from 18 residues. From germline, CDR1 is SGHNT and CDR2 YYREEE (reference sequence). J lost 5 bases, V lost 2 bases, and 9 bases had no gene match. The CDR3 sequence: CASSFGWGLAGGVDTQYF. CDR3 in DNA: TGTGCCAGCAGCTTCGGTTGGGGACTAGCGGGAGGAGTAGATACGCAGTATTTT.

This clone turned up a few times. V is TRBV29-1 and J is TRBJ2-1; D is unclear. The germline gives CDR1 SQVTM, CDR2 ANQGSEA. Trimming took off 0 bases at V and 7 bases at J, with 7 bases between the two ends. The CDR3 runs 12 residues. This CDR3 reads CSVEDLGNEQFF. The CDR3 bases are TGCAGCGTTGAAGATCTAGGAAATGAGCAGTTCTTC.

A single count supports this clone. For the CDR3, the DNA is TGTGCCAGCAGTTCCCTGGACTCCAATGAGCAGTTCTTC. Translated: CASSSLDSNEQFF. The rearrangement uses TRBV6-5 and TRBJ2-1; D possibly corresponds to TRBD2 (5 bases). The germline CDR1 and CDR2 sequences are MNHEY and SVGAGI. The CDR3 is made up of 13 amino acids. The V and J ends lost 4 bases and 6 bases respectively, with 10 bases between them.

This clone was counted once. J is TRBJ2-1 and V is TRBV7-8, with a weak D call TRBD2 (6 bases). Germline CDR1 SGHVS, CDR2 FQNEAQ. V shed 7 bases and J shed 1 base, with 17 bases lying between them. This CDR3 region has 16 residues. CDR3 sequence (DNA): TGTGCCAGCAACTCGCCAGCGGGCTCTTCCTACAATGAGCAGTTCTTC. Protein: CASNSPAGSSYNEQFF.

The rearrangement joins TRBV5-4 to TRBJ1-3, with D possibly TRBD1 on 6 matching bases. This CDR3 comprises 14 residues. Per the germline V gene, CDR1 is SGHNT and CDR2 is YYREEE (reference sequence). The germline V and J ends were trimmed by 3 bases and 0 bases, with 7 bases remaining between them. The CDR3 reads CASSSQGSGNTIYF. The DNA of the CDR3 is TGTGCCAGCAGCTCACAGGGCTCTGGAAACACCATATATTTT.

J is TRBJ2-1 and V is TRBV9; 9 nucleotides agree with TRBD1. Losses at the gene ends were 4 bases for V and 9 bases for J; bases not matched to a gene: 14. CDR3 length equals 16 residues. Germline V CDR1 and CDR2: SGDLS, YYNGEE. The CDR3 DNA reads as TGTGCCAGCAGCACCCTTCCGGGACAGGGTACAAGTGAGCAGTTCTTC. Amino acid sequence: CASSTLPGQGTSEQFF.

V usage is TRBV29-1 and J usage is TRBJ1-1, with TRBD1 matching over 9 bases. This CDR3 is 13 amino acids long. The ends lost 7 bases at V and 5 bases at J; junction bases unmatched: 8. Germline V gene data show CDR1 as SQVTM and CDR2 as ANQGSEA. The DNA of the CDR3 is TGCAGCGCCGACAACAGGGGGCGTACTGAAGCTTTCTTT. Translating it yields CSADNRGRTEAFF. Supplemented by reference TRBV29-1 and TRBJ1-1, the full variable domain reads SAVISQKPSRDICQRGTSLTIQCQVDSQVTMMFWYRQQPGQSLTLIATANQGSEATYESGFVIDKFPISRPNLTFSTLTVSNMSPEDSSIYLCSADNRGRTEAFFGQGTRLTVV.

V usage is TRBV7-2 and J usage is TRBJ2-3, with D possibly being TRBD2 (5 bases). The CDR3 consists of 16 residues. The germline V gene has CDR1 SGHTA and CDR2 FQGNSA. V was pared by 0 bases and J by 4 bases, with 14 bases between. CDR3 bases: TGTGCCAGCAGCTTAGCAGCGAGGGCCGAATCAGATACGCAGTATTTT. Protein: CASSLAARAESDTQYF. The variable domain in full, with the rest retrieved from reference TRBV7-2 and TRBJ2-3, is GAGVSQSPSNKVTEKGKDVELRCDPISGHTALYWYRQSLGQGLEFLIYFQGNSAPDKSGLPSDRFSAERTGGSVSTLTIQRTQQEDSAVYLCASSLAARAESDTQYFGPGTRLTVL.

V gene TRBV6-5 combines with J gene TRBJ1-1; D gene uncertain. Deletions cut 4 bases from V and 0 bases from J, with 6 bases between. The CDR3 is 13 amino acids. CDR1 and CDR2 from the germline V gene are MNHEY and SVGAGI. This CDR3 reads CASSSLLNTEAFF. The CDR3 bases are TGTGCCAGCAGTTCTCTATTGAACACTGAAGCTTTCTTT.

The chain is built from TRBV2 and TRBJ2-5; D gene ambiguous. Per the germline V gene, CDR1 is SNHLY and CDR2 is FYNNEI. Trimming took off 2 bases at V and 2 bases at J, with 3 bases between the two ends. The CDR3 runs to 12 residues. DNA of the CDR3: TGTGCCAGCAGTGAACTGCAAGAGACCCAGTACTTC. The encoded protein is CASSELQETQYF. The whole variable domain, filled in from reference TRBV2 and TRBJ2-5, reads EPEVTQTPSHQVTQMGQEVILRCVPISNHLYFYWYRQILGQKVEFLVSFYNNEISEKSEIFDDQFSVERPDGSNFTLKIRSTKLEDSAMYFCASSELQETQYFGPGTRLLVL.

The gene calls are TRBV10-3 and TRBJ2-7, with D tentatively TRBD1 (6 bases). The germline CDR1 and CDR2 sequences are ENHRY and SYGVKD. The CDR3 has 15 residues. Between the trimmed V and J ends, which lost 4 bases and 3 bases, there was a span of 16 bases. The CDR3 DNA is TGTGCCATCAGTGGGGGGTGGGGGCGTAACTACGAGCAGTACTTC. This codes for CAISGGWGRNYEQYF.

This clone was seen a single time. The V call is TRBV18, the J call TRBJ1-2; D uncertain. The ends were cut back, 3 bases at V and 7 bases at J, with 21 bases in the middle. The CDR3 sequence is 16 residues long. Germline lookup yields CDR1 KGHSH and CDR2 LQKENI. The CDR3 reads CASSPRVDHTSGGYTF. As DNA, the CDR3 is TGTGCCAGCTCACCGAGGGTTGACCACACCTCGGGTGGCTACACCTTC.